The clone carrying this T cell receptor (beta chain) was detected many times. The target antigen is unknown. The record originates from a study of breast tumors, draining lymph nodes, adjacent tissues. Study-wide findings and caveats: The lymph node origin of tumor T cells was framed as consistent with a hypothesis, not demonstrated.

Breast cancer patients provided tissue from their axillary draining lymph nodes. TCRdb independently ran MiXCR on the multiplex PCR reads; one entry per CDR3 protein. Among roughly 130,000 distinct CDR3 sequences, approximately 20% were seen once, and the ten largest hold more than 3%. The ends were cut back, 6 bases at V and 5 bases at J, with 17 bases in the middle. The CDR3 is 15 residues long. Germline V gene sequence: CDR1 LNHDA, CDR2 SQIVND (reference sequence). Specimen: axillary lymph node tissue. This chain connects TRBV19 to TRBJ2-1; weak D call: TRBD1 (8 bases). The sequence was obtained from a female donor with breast cancer. Some clones in this sample may be carry-over from other donors' samples. CDR3 sequence reads: CASSKGQGLNNEQFF. The CDR3 DNA follows: TGTGCCAGTAGCAAAGGACAGGGACTAAACAATGAGCAGTTCTTC.